Listed below are T cell receptor beta chains from one sample, sequenced in a study of blood T cells in healthy people across ages. TCRdb redid the calling of the 5' RACE reads with MiXCR, one entry per CDR3 protein. The data hold fewer than 1 million distinct CDR3 sequences, with roughly 44% observed a single time. The material sequenced was blood. These TCRs come from a man aged 60 to 75 in good health. Each CDR3 is given with its conserved first and last residue. The D gene is left open where the match is weak. Clone size is given for some rows only: seen once, a few or many times, or a class if the clone is expanded.

clone size,J gene,D gene,V gene,CDR3 protein,CDR3 DNA
few,TRBJ2-1,TRBD1,TRBV12-3/TRBV12-4,CASRQTDRVHEQFF,TGTGCCAGCAGACAGACAGACAGGGTTCATGAGCAGTTCTTC
.,TRBJ2-1,TRBD2,TRBV27,CASSLAGVHNEQFF,TGTGCCAGCAGCCTGGCGGGGGTTCACAATGAGCAGTTCTTC
.,TRBJ2-5,TRBD2,TRBV20-1,CSAVRTSGRQETQYF,TGCAGTGCTGTGCGGACTAGCGGTAGACAAGAGACCCAGTACTTC
.,TRBJ1-6,TRBD1,TRBV27,CASSPGTGSSSYNSSHHF,TGTGCCAGCAGTCCCGGGACAGGGAGTAGCTCCTATAATTCATCCCACCACTTT
few,TRBJ2-1,TRBD2,TRBV10-3,CAISESGTSGRDEQFF,TGTGCCATCAGTGAGAGTGGAACTAGCGGGAGAGATGAGCAGTTCTTC
.,TRBJ2-1,TRBD2,TRBV4-3,CASSLNWGGGYNEQFF,TGCGCCAGCAGCCTCAATTGGGGGGGGGGCTACAATGAGCAGTTCTTC
few,TRBJ1-1,.,TRBV12-3/TRBV12-4,CASSLGQTNTEAFF,TGTGCCAGCAGTTTAGGCCAGACGAACACTGAAGCTTTTTTT
.,TRBJ1-1,.,TRBV4-1,CASSQEAGVRMNTEAFF,TGCGCCAGCAGCCAAGAAGCGGGGGTACGGATGAACACTGAAGCTTTCTTT
.,TRBJ2-1,.,TRBV9,CASSVGAGEGNEQFF,TGTGCCAGCAGCGTAGGGGCAGGGGAAGGGAATGAGCAGTTCTTC
.,TRBJ2-7,.,TRBV7-6,CASSPFPGYEQYF,TGTGCCAGCAGCCCGTTCCCAGGCTACGAGCAGTACTTC
.,TRBJ1-1,.,TRBV6-1,CASGERQYMNTEAFF,TGTGCCAGCGGAGAGAGACAGTACATGAACACTGAAGCTTTCTTT
few,TRBJ2-3,.,TRBV14,CASSQDHVALVTDTQYF,TGTGCCAGCAGCCAAGATCACGTAGCGCTGGTCACAGATACGCAGTATTTT
few,TRBJ2-3,.,TRBV4-1,CASSQGFSTDTQYF,TGCGCCAGCAGCCAGGGGTTTAGCACAGATACGCAGTATTTT
few,TRBJ2-7,.,TRBV4-3,CASSQGPGNEQYF,TGCGCCAGCAGCCAAGGTCCGGGGAACGAGCAGTACTTC
.,TRBJ1-1,TRBD1,TRBV20-1,CSADRDRGLSTEAFF,TGCAGTGCTGACCGGGACAGGGGTTTGAGCACTGAAGCTTTCTTT
.,TRBJ1-2,.,TRBV11-2,CATTGLANYGYTF,TGTGCCACCACCGGGCTAGCTAACTATGGCTACACCTTC
.,TRBJ1-1,.,TRBV16,CASSPAATEAFF,TGTGCCAGCAGCCCCGCGGCGACTGAAGCTTTCTTT
few,TRBJ1-6,TRBD1,TRBV7-2,CASSTKTGGGNSPLHF,TGTGCCAGCAGCACAAAAACAGGGGGCGGTAATTCACCCCTCCACTTT
few,TRBJ2-3,TRBD1,TRBV11-2,CATTTQGAGTDTQYF,TGTGCCACGACGACACAGGGGGCCGGCACAGATACGCAGTATTTT
.,TRBJ2-1,TRBD1,TRBV12-3/TRBV12-4,CASRLGGQTQFF,TGTGCCAGCAGGCTAGGGGGACAGACCCAGTTCTTC
.,TRBJ2-3,.,TRBV4-3,CASSQVRGASTDTQYF,TGCGCCAGCAGCCAAGTCCGGGGAGCCTCCACAGATACGCAGTATTTT
.,TRBJ2-1,.,TRBV10-3,CAISESGGPSSHNEQFF,TGTGCCATCAGTGAGTCCGGGGGGCCAAGCTCCCACAATGAGCAGTTCTTC
many,TRBJ2-5,TRBD2,TRBV5-1,CASSLVLAGAETQYF,TGCGCCAGCAGCTTGGTGCTAGCGGGGGCGGAGACCCAGTACTTC
.,TRBJ2-5,TRBD2,TRBV6-5,CAARLAGGSETQYF,TGTGCCGCCAGACTAGCGGGGGGGTCAGAGACCCAGTACTTC
few,TRBJ2-1,.,TRBV5-5,CASSWLGQASYNEQFF,TGTGCCAGCAGCTGGTTAGGGCAGGCCTCCTACAATGAGCAGTTCTTC
few,TRBJ1-1,TRBD1,TRBV12-5,CASGHGTAAFF,TGTGCTAGTGGCCACGGGACAGCCGCTTTCTTT
.,TRBJ2-1,TRBD2,TRBV15,CATSRGILAGTYNEQFF,TGTGCCACCAGTAGGGGGATACTAGCGGGGACCTACAATGAGCAGTTCTTC
.,TRBJ2-7,.,TRBV28,CASRTGGASDEQYF,TGTGCCAGCAGAACAGGGGGGGCATCGGATGAGCAGTACTTC
.,TRBJ2-7,TRBD2,TRBV10-3,CAISEGAGGPYEQYF,TGTGCCATCAGTGAAGGTGCGGGGGGGCCGTACGAGCAGTACTTC